The 2 T cell receptor beta chains presented below share a single source sample, sequenced in a study of T cells in localized non-small cell lung cancer. Some clones are missing from TCRdb's copy, which holds only in-frame ones; the method was immunoSEQ multiplex PCR. The profile shows about 2,600 clones, approximately 22% of them singletons. This sample comprised lung tumor tissue, obtained before any cancer treatment. The receptors originated from a man between 40 and 70 years old with stage II lung adenocarcinoma.

In its sample, this clone ranks as medium-sized. This chain connects TRBV9 to TRBJ2-1, with 8 positions matching TRBD2. CDR3 length: 15 amino acids. J gave up 9 bases and V 4 bases, and 12 bases lay outside the gene matches. The V gene's germline CDR1 is SGDLS and CDR2 YYNGEE. CDR3 residues: CASSPGGGFNGEQFF. The CDR3 DNA reads as TGTGCCAGCAGCCCCGGGGGGGGATTCAACGGTGAGCAGTTCTTC.

This clone counts as medium-sized. The V and J genes are TRBV11-3 and TRBJ2-5, with unresolved D. This CDR3 is 15 amino acids long. From germline, CDR1 is SGHNT and CDR2 YENEEA. Trimming shortened V by 4 bases and J by 2 bases, and 14 bases separated the two germline ends. The CDR3 region has the DNA TGTGCCAGCAGCTACCCATCTGGGGTTCAAGAGACCCAGTACTTC. This translates into CASSYPSGVQETQYF.